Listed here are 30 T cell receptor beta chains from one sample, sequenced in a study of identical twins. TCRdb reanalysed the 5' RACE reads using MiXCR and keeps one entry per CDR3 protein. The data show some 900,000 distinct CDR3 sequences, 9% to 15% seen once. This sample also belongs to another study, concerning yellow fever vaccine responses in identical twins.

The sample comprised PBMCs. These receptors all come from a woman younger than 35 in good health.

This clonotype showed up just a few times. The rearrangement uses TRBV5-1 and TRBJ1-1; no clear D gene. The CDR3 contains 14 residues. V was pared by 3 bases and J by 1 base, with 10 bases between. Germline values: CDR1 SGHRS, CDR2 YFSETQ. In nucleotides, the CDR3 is TGCGCCAGCAGCTCGGACGGACCGAACACTGAAGCTTTCTTT. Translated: CASSSDGPNTEAFF.

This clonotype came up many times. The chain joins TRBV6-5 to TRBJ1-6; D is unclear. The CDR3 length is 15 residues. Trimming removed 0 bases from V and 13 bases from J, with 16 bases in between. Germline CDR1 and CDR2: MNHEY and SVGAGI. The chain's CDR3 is CASSYSNQDVSPLHF. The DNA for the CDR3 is TGTGCCAGCAGTTACTCGAACCAGGACGTATCCCCCCTCCACTTT.

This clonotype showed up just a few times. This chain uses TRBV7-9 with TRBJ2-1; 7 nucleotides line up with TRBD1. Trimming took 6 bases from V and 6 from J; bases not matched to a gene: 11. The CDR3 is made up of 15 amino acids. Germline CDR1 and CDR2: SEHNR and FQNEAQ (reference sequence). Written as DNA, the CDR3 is TGTGCCAGCAGGCCCCGGGACAGAAACTTCAATGAGCAGTTCTTC. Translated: CASRPRDRNFNEQFF.

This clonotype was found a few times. The CDR3 here is CASSRNEETSSYEQYF. The CDR3 DNA reads as TGCGCCAGCAGCCGCAACGAGGAAACGAGCTCCTACGAGCAGTACTTC. This chain joins TRBV4-1 and TRBJ2-7, with D uncertain. CDR3 length equals 16 residues. The V end lost 4 bases, the J end lost 0 bases, and 16 bases lay between the germline ends. Germline-derived CDR1 and CDR2 are MGHRA and YSYEKL.

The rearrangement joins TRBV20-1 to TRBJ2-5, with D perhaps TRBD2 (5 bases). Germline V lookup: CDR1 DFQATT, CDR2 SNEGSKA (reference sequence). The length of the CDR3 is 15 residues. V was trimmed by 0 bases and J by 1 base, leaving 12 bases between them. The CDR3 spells CSAREHGRVQETQYF. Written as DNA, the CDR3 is TGCAGTGCTAGAGAACATGGGAGAGTCCAAGAGACCCAGTACTTC.

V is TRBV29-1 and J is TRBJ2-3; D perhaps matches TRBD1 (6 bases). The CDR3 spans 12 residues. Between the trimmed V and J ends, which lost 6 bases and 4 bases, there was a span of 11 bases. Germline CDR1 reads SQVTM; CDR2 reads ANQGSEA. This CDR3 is CSVPTGSDTQYF. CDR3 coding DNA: TGCAGCGTCCCGACAGGCTCAGATACGCAGTATTTT.

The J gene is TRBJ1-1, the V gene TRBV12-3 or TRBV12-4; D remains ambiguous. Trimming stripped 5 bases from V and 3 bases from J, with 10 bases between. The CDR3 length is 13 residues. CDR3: CASSNGLYTEAFF. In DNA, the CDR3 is TGTGCCAGCAGTAACGGACTGTACACTGAAGCTTTCTTT.

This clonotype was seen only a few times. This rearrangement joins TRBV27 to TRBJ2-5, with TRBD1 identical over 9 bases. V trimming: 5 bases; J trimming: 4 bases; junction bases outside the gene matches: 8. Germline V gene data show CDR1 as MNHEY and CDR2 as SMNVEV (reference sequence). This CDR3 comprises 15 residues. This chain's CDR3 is CASSITGGEGETQYF. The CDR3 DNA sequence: TGTGCCAGCAGTATAACAGGGGGCGAAGGAGAGACCCAGTACTTC.

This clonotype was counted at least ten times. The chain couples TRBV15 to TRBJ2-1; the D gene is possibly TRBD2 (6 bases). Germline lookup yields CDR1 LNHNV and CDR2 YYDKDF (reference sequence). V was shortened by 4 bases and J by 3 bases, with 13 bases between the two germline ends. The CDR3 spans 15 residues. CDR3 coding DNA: TGTGCCACCAGCACCACCGGGACTCTCTACAATGAGCAGTTCTTC. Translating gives CATSTTGTLYNEQFF.

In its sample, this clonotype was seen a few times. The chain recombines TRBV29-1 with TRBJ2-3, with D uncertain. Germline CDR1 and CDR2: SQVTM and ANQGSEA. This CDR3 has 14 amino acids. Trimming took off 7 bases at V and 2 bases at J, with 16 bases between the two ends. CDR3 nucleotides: TGCAGCGACGACGGGCCATATGACACAGATACGCAGTATTTT. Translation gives CSDDGPYDTDTQYF.

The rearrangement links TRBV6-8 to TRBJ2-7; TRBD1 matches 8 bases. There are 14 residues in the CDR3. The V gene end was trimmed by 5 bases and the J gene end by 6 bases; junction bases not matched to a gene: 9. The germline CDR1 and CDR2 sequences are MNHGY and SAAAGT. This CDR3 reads CASSHGTGGSEQYV. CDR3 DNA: TGTGCCAGCAGTCACGGGACAGGAGGTTCCGAGCAGTACGTC.

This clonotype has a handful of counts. The CDR3 reads CASSFRTSSYNEQFF. The CDR3 bases are TGTGCCAGCAGTTTTCGGACTAGCTCCTACAATGAGCAGTTCTTC. The V and J genes are TRBV6-2 or TRBV6-3 and TRBJ2-1, with 7 bases aligning to TRBD2. V was pared by 4 bases and J by 0 bases, with 3 bases of the junction left unmatched. The CDR3 is 15 amino acids. Germline V gene sequence: CDR1 MNHEY, CDR2 SVGEGT.

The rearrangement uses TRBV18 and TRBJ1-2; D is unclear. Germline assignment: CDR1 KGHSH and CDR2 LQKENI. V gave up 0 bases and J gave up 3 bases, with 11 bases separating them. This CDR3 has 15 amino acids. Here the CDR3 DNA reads TGTGCCAGCTCACCACCAGGACCATTGGACTATGGCTACACCTTC. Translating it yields CASSPPGPLDYGYTF.

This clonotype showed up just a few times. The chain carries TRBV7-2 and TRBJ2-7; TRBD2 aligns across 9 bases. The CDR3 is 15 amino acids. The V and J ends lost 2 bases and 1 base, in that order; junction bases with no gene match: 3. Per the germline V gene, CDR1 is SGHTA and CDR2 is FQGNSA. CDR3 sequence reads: CASSLSSGGSYEQYV. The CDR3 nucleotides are TGTGCCAGCAGCTTAAGTAGCGGGGGTTCCTACGAGCAGTACGTC.

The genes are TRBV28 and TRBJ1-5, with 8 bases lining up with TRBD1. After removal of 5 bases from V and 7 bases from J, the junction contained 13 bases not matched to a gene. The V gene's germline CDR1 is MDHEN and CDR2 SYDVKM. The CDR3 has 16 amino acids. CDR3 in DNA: TGTGCCAGCAGTCTCCCGTCCGGACAGGGAGGGCAGCCCCAGCATTTT. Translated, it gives CASSLPSGQGGQPQHF.

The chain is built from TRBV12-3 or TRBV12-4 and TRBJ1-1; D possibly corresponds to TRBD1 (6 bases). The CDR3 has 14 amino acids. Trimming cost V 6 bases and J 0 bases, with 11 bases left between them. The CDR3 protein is CASRVQGLNTEAFF. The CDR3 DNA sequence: TGTGCCAGCAGGGTACAGGGCCTGAACACTGAAGCTTTCTTT.

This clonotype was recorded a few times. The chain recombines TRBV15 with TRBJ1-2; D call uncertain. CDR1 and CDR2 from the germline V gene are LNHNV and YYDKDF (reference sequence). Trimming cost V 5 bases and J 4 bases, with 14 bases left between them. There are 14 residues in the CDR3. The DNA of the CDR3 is TGTGCCACCAGCGTAGAGAGACCTGGCTATGGCTACACCTTC. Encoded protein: CATSVERPGYGYTF. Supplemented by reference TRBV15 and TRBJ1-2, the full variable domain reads DAMVIQNPRYQVTQFGKPVTLSCSQTLNHNVMYWYQQKSSQAPKLLFHYYDKDFNNEADTPDNFQSRRPNTSFCFLDIRSPGLGDTAMYLCATSVERPGYGYTFGSGTRLTVV.

Written as DNA, the CDR3 is TGTGCTAGTGGTTTTTCCCTGGGATCTAATTCACCCCTCCACTTT. Protein sequence: CASGFSLGSNSPLHF. V usage is TRBV12-5 and J usage is TRBJ1-6; no firm D call. The V end was cut by 3 bases, the J end by 6 bases, with 12 bases between. This CDR3 comprises 15 residues. Per germline, CDR1 LGHNT and CDR2 FRNRAP.

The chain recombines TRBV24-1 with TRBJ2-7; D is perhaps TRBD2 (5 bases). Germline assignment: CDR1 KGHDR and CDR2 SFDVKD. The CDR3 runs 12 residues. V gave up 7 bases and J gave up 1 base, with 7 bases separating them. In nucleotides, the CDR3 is TGTGCCACCAGCGGGAAGTCCTACGAGCAGTACTTC. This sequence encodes CATSGKSYEQYF.

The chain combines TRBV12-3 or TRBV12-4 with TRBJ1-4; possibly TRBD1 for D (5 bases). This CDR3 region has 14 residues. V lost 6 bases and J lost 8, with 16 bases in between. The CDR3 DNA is TGTGCCAGCAGCGACAGTGCCTTGGGGGAAAAACTGTTTTTT. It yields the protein CASSDSALGEKLFF.

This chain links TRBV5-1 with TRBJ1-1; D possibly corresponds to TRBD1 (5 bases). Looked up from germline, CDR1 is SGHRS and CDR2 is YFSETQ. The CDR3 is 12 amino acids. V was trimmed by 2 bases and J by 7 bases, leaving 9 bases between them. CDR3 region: CASSFETGEAFF. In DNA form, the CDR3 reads TGCGCCAGCAGCTTTGAAACAGGTGAAGCTTTCTTT. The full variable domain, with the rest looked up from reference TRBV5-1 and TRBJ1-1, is KAGVTQTPRYLIKTRGQQVTLSCSPISGHRSVSWYQQTPGQGLQFLFEYFSETQRNKGNFPGRFSGRQFSNSRSEMNVSTLELGDSALYLCASSFETGEAFFGQGTRLTVV.

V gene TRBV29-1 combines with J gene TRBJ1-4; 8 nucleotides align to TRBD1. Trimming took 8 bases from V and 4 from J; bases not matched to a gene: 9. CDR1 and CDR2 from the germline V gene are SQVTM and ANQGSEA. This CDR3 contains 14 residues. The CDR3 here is CSYTRGPGNEKLFF. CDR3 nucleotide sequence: TGCAGCTACACCAGGGGGCCTGGTAATGAAAAACTGTTTTTT.

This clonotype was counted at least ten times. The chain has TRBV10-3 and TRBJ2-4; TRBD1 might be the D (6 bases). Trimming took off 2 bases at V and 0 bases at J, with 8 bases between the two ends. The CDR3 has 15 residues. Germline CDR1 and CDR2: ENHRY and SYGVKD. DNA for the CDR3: TGTGCCATCAGTGAGCAGGGGATAGCCAAAAACATTCAGTACTTC. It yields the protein CAISEQGIAKNIQYF.

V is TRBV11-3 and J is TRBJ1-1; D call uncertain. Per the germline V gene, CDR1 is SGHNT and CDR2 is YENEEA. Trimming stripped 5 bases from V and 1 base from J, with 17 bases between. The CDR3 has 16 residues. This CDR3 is CASSAPQGSENTEAFF. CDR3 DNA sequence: TGTGCCAGCAGCGCACCCCAAGGAAGTGAGAACACTGAAGCTTTCTTT. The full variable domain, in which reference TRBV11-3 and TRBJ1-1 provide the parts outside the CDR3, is EAGVVQSPRYKIIEKKQPVAFWCNPISGHNTLYWYLQNLGQGPELLIRYENEEAVDDSQLPKDRFSAERLKGVDSTLKIQPAELGDSAVYLCASSAPQGSENTEAFFGQGTRLTVV.

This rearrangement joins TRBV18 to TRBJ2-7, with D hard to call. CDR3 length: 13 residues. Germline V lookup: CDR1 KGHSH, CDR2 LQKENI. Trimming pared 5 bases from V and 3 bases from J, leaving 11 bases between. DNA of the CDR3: TGTGCCAGCTCAAATTCAGCAGACTACGAGCAGTACTTC. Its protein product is CASSNSADYEQYF.

The CDR3 loop is CASSPSYYGYTF. The DNA for the CDR3 is TGTGCCAGCAGCCCATCGTACTATGGCTACACCTTC. The chain joins TRBV6-6 to TRBJ1-2; D unclear. There are 12 residues in the CDR3. Germline V CDR1 and CDR2: MNHNY, SVGAGI (reference sequence). V lost 6 bases and J lost 3, with 8 bases in between.

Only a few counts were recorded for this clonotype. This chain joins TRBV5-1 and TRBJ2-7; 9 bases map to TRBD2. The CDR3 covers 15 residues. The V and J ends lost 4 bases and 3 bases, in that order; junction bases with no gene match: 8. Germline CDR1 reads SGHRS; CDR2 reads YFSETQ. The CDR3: CASSKVAGDVYEQYF. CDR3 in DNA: TGCGCCAGCAGCAAGGTAGCGGGAGATGTCTACGAGCAGTACTTC.

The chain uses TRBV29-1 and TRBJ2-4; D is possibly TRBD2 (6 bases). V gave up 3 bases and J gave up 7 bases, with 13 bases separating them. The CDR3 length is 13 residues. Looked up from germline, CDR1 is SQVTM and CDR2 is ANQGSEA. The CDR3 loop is CSVEEGPGNIQYF. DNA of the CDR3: TGCAGCGTTGAGGAGGGGCCGGGGAACATTCAGTACTTC. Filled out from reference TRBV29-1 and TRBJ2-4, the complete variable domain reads SAVISQKPSRDICQRGTSLTIQCQVDSQVTMMFWYRQQPGQSLTLIATANQGSEATYESGFVIDKFPISRPNLTFSTLTVSNMSPEDSSIYLCSVEEGPGNIQYFGAGTRLSVL.

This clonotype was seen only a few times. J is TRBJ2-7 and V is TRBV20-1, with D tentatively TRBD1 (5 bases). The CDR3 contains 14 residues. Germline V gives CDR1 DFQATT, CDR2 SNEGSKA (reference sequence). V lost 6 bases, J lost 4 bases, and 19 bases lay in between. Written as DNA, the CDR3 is TGCAGTGCCGAGCCCCGCCAGGGCCCTTACGAGCAGTACGTC. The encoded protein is CSAEPRQGPYEQYV.

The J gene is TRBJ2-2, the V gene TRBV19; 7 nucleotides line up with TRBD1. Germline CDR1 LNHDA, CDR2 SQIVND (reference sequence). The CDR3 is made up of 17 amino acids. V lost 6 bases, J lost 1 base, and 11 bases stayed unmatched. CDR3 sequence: CASSPYTWTGNTGELFF. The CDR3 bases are TGTGCCAGTAGCCCGTATACCTGGACAGGGAACACCGGGGAGCTGTTTTTT.